The sequence of this T cell receptor beta chain was determined in a study of T cell repertoires in cytomegalovirus infection. Study-level findings and limits: The ex vivo response was dominated by HLA-C-restricted CMV-specific TCR beta clonotypes.

This clonotype was picked up many times. Its antigen is as yet unknown. Using its own MiXCR run on the reads, TCRdb lists one record per CDR3 protein. In the table there are approximately 490,000 distinct CDR3 sequences, roughly 12% of which are singletons. CDR3 size: 14 residues. Germline values: CDR1 DFQATT, CDR2 SNEGSKA (reference sequence). V shed 7 bases and J shed 4 bases, with 17 bases lying between them. Material: PBMCs. The V gene is TRBV20-1, the J gene TRBJ1-5; D remains ambiguous. The receptor comes from a human donor in good health (CMV status not recorded). Some clones in this sample may be carry-over from other donors' samples. The CDR3 here is CSVTAGGRNQPQHF. DNA of the CDR3: TGCAGTGTCACCGCGGGAGGGAGGAATCAGCCCCAGCATTTT.